This TCR beta chain was obtained from a study of blood T cells in healthy people across ages. Study-level results: More naive CD4+ cells and higher diversity were found in long-lived than in aged donors. Unsorted PBMCs prevented conclusive naive versus antigen-experienced comparison. Age showed a roughly linear inverse relationship with TCR beta diversity per million T cells.

In germline, CDR1 is MGHDK, CDR2 SYGVNS. V shed 3 bases, J shed 4 bases, and the junction held 8 bases outside the gene matches. The CDR3 consists of 16 residues. Using a J-beta primer mix together with a sample-barcoded 5' primer, a second PCR was run for about 7 to 12 cycles. Via MiXCR, TCRdb re-called the 5' RACE reads, giving one row per CDR3 protein. In the table there are 700,000 to 950,000 distinct CDR3 sequences, roughly 44% of which are singletons. Every sample gave at least 6 micrograms of total RNA when it was extracted. In this sample, this clonotype turned up a few times. The antigen is unknown.

This clonotype originated in a woman aged 60 to 75 in good health. The chain links TRBV25-1 to TRBJ2-3, with 9 bases matching TRBD2. The specimen was blood. The CDR3 DNA reads TGTGCCAGCAGTGATAGACTAGCGGAGAGGGCAGATACGCAGTATTTT. Translated, it gives CASSDRLAERADTQYF.